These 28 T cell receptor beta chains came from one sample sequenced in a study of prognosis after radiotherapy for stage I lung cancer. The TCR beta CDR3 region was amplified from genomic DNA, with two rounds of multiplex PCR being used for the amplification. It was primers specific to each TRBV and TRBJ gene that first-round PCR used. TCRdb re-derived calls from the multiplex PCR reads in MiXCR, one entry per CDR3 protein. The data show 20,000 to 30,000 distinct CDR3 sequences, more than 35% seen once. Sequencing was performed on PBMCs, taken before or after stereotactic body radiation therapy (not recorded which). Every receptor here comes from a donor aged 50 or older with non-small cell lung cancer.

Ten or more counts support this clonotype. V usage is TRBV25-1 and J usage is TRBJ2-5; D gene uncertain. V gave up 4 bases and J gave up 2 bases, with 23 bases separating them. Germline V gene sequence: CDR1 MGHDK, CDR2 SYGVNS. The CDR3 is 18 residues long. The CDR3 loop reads CASSAEETHSILQETQYF. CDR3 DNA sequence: TGTGCCAGCAGTGCTGAGGAGACCCACTCCATTCTTCAAGAGACCCAGTACTTC.

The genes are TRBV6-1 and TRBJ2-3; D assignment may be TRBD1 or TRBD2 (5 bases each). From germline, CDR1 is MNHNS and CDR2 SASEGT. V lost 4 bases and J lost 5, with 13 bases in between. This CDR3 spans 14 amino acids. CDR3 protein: CASSGGGRRDTQYF. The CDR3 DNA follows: TGTGCCAGCAGTGGTGGGGGTCGCAGAGATACGCAGTATTTT.

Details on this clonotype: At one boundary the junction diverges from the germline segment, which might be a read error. CDR3 nucleotides: TGTGCCATCAGCCAACACCCGAACACTGAAGCTTTCTTT. Translation: CAISQHPNTEAFF. This sequence joins TRBV7-2 and TRBJ1-1; D not resolved. The CDR3 sequence is 13 residues long. Germline V gives CDR1 SGHTA, CDR2 FQGNSA.

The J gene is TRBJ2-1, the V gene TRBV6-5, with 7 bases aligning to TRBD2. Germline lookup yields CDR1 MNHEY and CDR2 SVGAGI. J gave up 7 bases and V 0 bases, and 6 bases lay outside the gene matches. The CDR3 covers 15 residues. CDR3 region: CASSYSTSARNEQFF. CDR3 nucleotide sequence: TGTGCCAGCAGTTACTCAACTAGCGCCAGGAATGAGCAGTTCTTC.

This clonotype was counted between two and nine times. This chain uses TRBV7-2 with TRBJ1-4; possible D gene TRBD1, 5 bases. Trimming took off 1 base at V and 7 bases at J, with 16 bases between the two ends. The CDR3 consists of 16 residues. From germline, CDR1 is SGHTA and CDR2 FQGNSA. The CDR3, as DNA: TGTGCCAGCAGCTTAGGGAGTGGGGGAACGGGTGAAAAACTGTTTTTT. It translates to CASSLGSGGTGEKLFF.

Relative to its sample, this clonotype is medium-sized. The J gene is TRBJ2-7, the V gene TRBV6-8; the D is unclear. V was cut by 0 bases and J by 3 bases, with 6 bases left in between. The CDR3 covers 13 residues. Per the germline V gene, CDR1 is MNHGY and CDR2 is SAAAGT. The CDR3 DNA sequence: TGTGCCAGCAGTTACTCTGCCTTCTACGAGCAGTACTTC. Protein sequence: CASSYSAFYEQYF.

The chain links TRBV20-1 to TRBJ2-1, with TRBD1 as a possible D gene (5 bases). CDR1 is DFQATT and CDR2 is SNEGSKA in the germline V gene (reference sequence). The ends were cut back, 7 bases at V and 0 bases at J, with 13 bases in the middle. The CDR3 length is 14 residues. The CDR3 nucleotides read TGCAGTGTCACGGACACGAGCTCCTACAATGAGCAGTTCTTC. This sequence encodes CSVTDTSSYNEQFF.

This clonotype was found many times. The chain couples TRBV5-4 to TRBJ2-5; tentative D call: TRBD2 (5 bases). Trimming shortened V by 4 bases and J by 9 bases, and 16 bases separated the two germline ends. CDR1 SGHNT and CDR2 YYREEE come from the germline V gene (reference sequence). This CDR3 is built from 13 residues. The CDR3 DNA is TGTGCCAGCAGCCTACTAGTGCGAAGGGCCCAGTACTTC. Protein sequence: CASSLLVRRAQYF.

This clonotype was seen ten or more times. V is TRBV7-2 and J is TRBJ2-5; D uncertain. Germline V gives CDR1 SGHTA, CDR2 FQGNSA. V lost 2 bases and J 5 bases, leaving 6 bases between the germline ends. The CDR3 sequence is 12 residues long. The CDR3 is CASSLFAETQYF. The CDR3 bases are TGTGCCAGCAGCTTATTTGCTGAGACCCAGTACTTC.

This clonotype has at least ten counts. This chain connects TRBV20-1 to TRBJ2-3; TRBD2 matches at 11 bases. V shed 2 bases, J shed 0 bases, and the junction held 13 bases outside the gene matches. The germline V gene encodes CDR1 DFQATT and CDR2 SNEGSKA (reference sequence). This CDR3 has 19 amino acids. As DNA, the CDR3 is TGCAGTGCTAGATGGTTTAGCGGGAGGGCCGGTGATAGCACAGATACGCAGTATTTT. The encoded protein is CSARWFSGRAGDSTDTQYF.

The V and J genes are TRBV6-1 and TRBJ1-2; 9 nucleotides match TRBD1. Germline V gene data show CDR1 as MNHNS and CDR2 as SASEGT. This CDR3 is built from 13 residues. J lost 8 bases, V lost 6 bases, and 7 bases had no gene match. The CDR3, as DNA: TGTGCCAGCAGACCACAGGGGGCGCGCGGCTACACCTTC. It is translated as CASRPQGARGYTF.

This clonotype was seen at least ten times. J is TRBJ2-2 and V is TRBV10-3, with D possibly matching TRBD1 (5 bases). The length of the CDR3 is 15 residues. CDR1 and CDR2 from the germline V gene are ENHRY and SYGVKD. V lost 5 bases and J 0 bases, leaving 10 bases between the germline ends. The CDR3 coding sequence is TGTGCCATCAGTCCGGTGACAGCGAACACCGGGGAGCTGTTTTTT. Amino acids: CAISPVTANTGELFF.

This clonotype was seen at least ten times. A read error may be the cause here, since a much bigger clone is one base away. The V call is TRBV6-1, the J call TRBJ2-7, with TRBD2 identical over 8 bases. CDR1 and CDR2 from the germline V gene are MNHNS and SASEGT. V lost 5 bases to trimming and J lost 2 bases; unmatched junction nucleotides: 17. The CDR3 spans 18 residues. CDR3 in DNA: TGTGCCAGCAGTACAAATAACGGGAGGGACTTTAATCCCTACGAGCAGTACTTC. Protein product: CASSTNNGRDFNPYEQYF.

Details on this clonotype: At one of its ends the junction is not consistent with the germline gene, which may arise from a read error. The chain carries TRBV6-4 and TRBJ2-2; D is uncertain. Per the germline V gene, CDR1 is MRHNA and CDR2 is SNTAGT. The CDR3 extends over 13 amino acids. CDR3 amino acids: CASSNSDGGELFF. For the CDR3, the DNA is TGTGCCAGCAGTAACTCGGACGGCGGGGAGCTGTTTTTT.

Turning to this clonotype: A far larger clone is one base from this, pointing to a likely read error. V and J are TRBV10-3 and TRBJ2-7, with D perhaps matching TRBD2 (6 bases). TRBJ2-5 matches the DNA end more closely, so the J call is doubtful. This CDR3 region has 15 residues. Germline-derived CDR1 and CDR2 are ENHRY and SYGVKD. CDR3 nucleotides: TGTGCCATCAGTTACGCGGGGCACAAGCAAGAGACCCAGTACTTC. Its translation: CAISYAGHKQETQYF.

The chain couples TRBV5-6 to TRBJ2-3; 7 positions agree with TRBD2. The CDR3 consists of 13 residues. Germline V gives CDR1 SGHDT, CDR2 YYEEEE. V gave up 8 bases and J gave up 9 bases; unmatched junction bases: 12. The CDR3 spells CASSPAGARTQYF. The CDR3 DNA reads TGTGCCAGTAGCCCCGCGGGAGCTCGAACGCAGTATTTT.

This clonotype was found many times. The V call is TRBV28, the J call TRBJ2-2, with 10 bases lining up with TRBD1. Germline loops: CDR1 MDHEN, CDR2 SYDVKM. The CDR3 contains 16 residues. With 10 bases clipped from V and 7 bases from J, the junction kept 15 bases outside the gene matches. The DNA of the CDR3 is TGTGCCACCACCCCTTGGGGGACAGGGGATAGCGGGGAGCTGTTTTTT. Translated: CATTPWGTGDSGELFF.

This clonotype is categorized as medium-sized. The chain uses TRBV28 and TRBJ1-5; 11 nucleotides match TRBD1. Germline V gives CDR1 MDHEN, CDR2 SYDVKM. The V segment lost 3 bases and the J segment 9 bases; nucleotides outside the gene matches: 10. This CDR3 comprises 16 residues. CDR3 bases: TGTGCCAGCAGTTTGGACAGGGGGCGACTCATAGTGCCCCAGCATTTT. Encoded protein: CASSLDRGRLIVPQHF.

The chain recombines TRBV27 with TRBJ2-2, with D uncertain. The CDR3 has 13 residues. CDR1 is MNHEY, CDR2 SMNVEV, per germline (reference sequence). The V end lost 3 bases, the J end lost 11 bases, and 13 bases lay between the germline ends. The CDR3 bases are TGTGCCAGCAGTTTGAAATTGGACGTTGAGCTGTTTTTT. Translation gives CASSLKLDVELFF.

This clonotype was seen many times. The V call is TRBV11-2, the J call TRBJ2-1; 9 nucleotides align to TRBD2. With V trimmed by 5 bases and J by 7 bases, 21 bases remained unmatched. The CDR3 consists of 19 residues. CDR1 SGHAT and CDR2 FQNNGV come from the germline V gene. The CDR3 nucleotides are TGTGCCAGCAGCCGGGGGGTCTTGCGGGAGGGTATTAGTAGGAATGAGCAGTTCTTC. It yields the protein CASSRGVLREGISRNEQFF.

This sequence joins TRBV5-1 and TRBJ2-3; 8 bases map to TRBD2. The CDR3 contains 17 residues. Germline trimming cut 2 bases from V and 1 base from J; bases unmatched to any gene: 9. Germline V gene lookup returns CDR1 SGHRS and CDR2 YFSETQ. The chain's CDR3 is CASSFSTGTSGTDTQYF. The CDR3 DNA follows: TGCGCCAGCAGCTTCTCCACCGGGACTAGTGGCACAGATACGCAGTATTTT.

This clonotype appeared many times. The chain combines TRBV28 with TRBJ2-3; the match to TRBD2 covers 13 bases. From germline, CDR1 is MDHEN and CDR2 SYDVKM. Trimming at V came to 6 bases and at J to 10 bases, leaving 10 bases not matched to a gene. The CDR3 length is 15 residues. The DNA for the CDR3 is TGTGCCAGCAGGCATACTAGCGGGGGGGCCACGGCGCAGTATTTT. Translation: CASRHTSGGATAQYF. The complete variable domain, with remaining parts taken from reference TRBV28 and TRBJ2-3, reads DVKVTQSSRYLVKRTGEKVFLECVQDMDHENMFWYRQDPGLGLRLIYFSYDVKMKEKGDIPEGYSVSREKKERFSLILESASTNQTSMYLCASRHTSGGATAQYFGPGTRLTVL.

This CDR3 is CASARDRGGETQYF. DNA of the CDR3: TGTGCCAGCGCCCGGGACAGGGGAGGAGAGACCCAGTACTTC. The rearrangement links TRBV2 to TRBJ2-5; TRBD1 matches 10 bases. V lost 8 bases to trimming and J lost 4 bases; unmatched junction nucleotides: 7. This CDR3 contains 14 residues. Germline V gene data show CDR1 as SNHLY and CDR2 as FYNNEI.

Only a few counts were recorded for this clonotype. This chain's CDR3 is CASSVHEGGNQPQHF. CDR3 bases: TGTGCCAGCAGTGTTCATGAGGGCGGCAATCAGCCCCAGCATTTT. The rearrangement links TRBV6-1 to TRBJ1-5; D call uncertain. Germline CDR1 and CDR2: MNHNS and SASEGT. This CDR3 is built from 15 residues. V lost 4 bases and J 2 bases, leaving 12 bases between the germline ends.

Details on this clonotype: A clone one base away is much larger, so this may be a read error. CDR3 DNA sequence: TGTGCCTGCAAGGAGGTGGCTGAAGCTTTCTTT. Its translation is CACKEVAEAFF. This chain links TRBV6-2 or TRBV6-3 with TRBJ1-1; D is unresolved. V was pared by 11 bases and J by 6 bases, with 13 bases between. This CDR3 region has 11 residues. Germline-derived CDR1 and CDR2 are MNHEY and SVGEGT.

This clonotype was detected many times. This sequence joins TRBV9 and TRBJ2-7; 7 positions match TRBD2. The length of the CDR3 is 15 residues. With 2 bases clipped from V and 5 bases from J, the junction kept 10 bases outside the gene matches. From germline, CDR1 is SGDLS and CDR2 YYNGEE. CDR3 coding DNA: TGTGCCAGCAGCGTGGCGGGGGAATGGTCCAACGAGCAGTACTTC. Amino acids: CASSVAGEWSNEQYF.

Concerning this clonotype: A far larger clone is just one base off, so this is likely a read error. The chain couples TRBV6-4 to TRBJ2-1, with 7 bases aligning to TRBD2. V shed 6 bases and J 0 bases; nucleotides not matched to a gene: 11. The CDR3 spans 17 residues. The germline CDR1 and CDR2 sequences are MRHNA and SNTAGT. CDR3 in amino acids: CASRKVTSVGSYNEQFF. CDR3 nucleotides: TGTGCCAGCAGGAAGGTCACTAGCGTGGGCTCCTACAATGAGCAGTTCTTC.

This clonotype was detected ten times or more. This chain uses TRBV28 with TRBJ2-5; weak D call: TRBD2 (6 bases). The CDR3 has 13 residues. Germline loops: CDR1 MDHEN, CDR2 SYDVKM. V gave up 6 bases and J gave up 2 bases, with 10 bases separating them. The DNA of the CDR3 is TGTGCCAGCAGCCCCGGGGGACAAGAGACCCAGTACTTC. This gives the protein CASSPGGQETQYF.